This TCR beta chain was profiled in a study of shared clonotypes between healthy human individuals. General study points: Naive subsets, compared against memory subsets, generally had larger estimated richness values.

Sequencing used immunoSEQ multiplex PCR; TCRdb keeps in-frame clones, though not all of them. The repertoire holds approximately 530,000 clones, with 95% to 97% as singletons. To note about this clone: What it binds is unknown.

This CDR3 is built from 14 residues. CDR1 and CDR2 (germline): MNHEY, SMNVEV (reference sequence). J lost 2 bases, V lost 7 bases, and 6 bases had no gene match. The chain couples TRBV27 to TRBJ2-7; 9 positions match TRBD1. Sequenced input: naive CD4+ T cells sorted from blood. Subset indicated: CD45RA+ positively selected. This sequence originates from a woman aged 30 to 39 in good health. CDR3 in amino acids: CASKRDRDPYEQYF. DNA for the CDR3: TGTGCCAGCAAGCGGGACAGGGACCCCTACGAGCAGTACTTC.